A selection of T cell receptor beta chains follows, all from one sample in a study of T-cell memory formation after mild COVID-19. TCRdb re-called the 5' RACE reads with MiXCR, one entry per CDR3 protein. This table has 250,000 to 350,000 distinct CDR3 sequences, roughly 19% appearing once. What was sequenced was PBMCs or a T cell subset sorted from them (not recorded which). The receptor set was obtained from a man aged 18 to 35 who had mild COVID-19 (a few samples of this study predate the infection). Cell type and time point are not known. CDR3s include the opening cysteine and the closing phenylalanine or tryptophan. A D gene is named only where the DNA matches it firmly. The size field is filled for only some rows; it gives once, few, many or a size class.

V gene	D gene	clone size	J gene	CDR3 DNA	CDR3 protein
TRBV20-1	-	-	TRBJ2-3	TGCAGTGCTAGCGCTCGCGGCACAGATACGCAGTATTTT	CSASARGTDTQYF
TRBV7-2	-	-	TRBJ1-6	TGTGCCAGCAGCTTATCTCTACAGGGTGCTTCACCCCTCCACTTT	CASSLSLQGASPLHF
TRBV21-1	-	-	TRBJ1-1	TGTGCCAGCAGCAGGTTCCGGGACAGGGGGCCGACTGAAGCTTTCTTT	CASSRFRDRGPTEAFF
TRBV6-1	-	-	TRBJ1-2	TGTGCCAGCATTCCGAGGGTGAGGGAGAACTATGGCTACACCTTC	CASIPRVRENYGYTF
TRBV12-3/TRBV12-4	-	few	TRBJ1-1	TGTGCCAGCAGTTTTGTCACTGAAGCTTTCTTT	CASSFVTEAFF
TRBV7-2	TRBD1	-	TRBJ1-2	TGTGCCAGCAGCTGGGCCCCCGGGACAGGGAATGGCTACACCTTC	CASSWAPGTGNGYTF
TRBV2	-	-	TRBJ2-7	TGTGCCAGCAGTGAAGATAGCGTGCGGTACTTC	CASSEDSVRYF
TRBV6-6	-	few	TRBJ2-7	TGTGCCGCGGGTAGCCCCTACGAGCAGTACTTC	CAAGSPYEQYF
TRBV7-9	-	many	TRBJ1-5	TGTGCCAGCAGCCCCCGGCGGGGGCAGCCCCAGCATTTT	CASSPRRGQPQHF
TRBV7-6	TRBD1	-	TRBJ2-1	TGTGCCAGCAGCTCTGGACAGGGACGTCCGCATGAGCAGTTCTTC	CASSSGQGRPHEQFF
TRBV9	-	-	TRBJ1-1	TGTGCCAGCAGCGTAGCTCCCACAACAGACACTGAAGCTTTCTTT	CASSVAPTTDTEAFF
TRBV10-2	-	-	TRBJ1-1	TGCGCCAGCAGTGAGTCGGGAGGTCCTAAAGCTTTCTTT	CASSESGGPKAFF
TRBV15	-	-	TRBJ1-2	TGTGCCACCAGCATTAGGACCGTATATGACTATGGCTACACCTTC	CATSIRTVYDYGYTF
TRBV18	TRBD1	many	TRBJ2-5	TGTGCCAGCTCACCATCGGACAGGGCCCAAGAGACCCAGTACTTC	CASSPSDRAQETQYF